One and the same sample provided the 24 T cell receptor beta chains below, sequenced in a study of shared clonotypes between healthy human individuals. Naive CD8 cells lacked CD45RO, underwent positive selection for CCR7 and left out terminally differentiated effector memory CD45RA+ cells. Clones were read by immunoSEQ multiplex PCR, and TCRdb kept only the in-frame ones, dropping some. The sample lists about 2.1 million clones, around 93% seen once, with 1.5% to 2% in the top ten. What was sequenced was naive CD8+ T cells from PBMCs. The receptors originated from a man aged 18 to 29 in good health. Some clones in this sample may be carry-over from other donors' samples.

About this clone: The junction shows a germline mismatch at one end, possibly a read error. The V call is TRBV6-6, the J call TRBJ1-6, with 7 bases identical to TRBD1. CDR3 length equals 14 residues. Per the germline V gene, CDR1 is MNHNY and CDR2 is SVGAGI (reference sequence). The CDR3 sequence is CAISTGVWNSPLHF. CDR3 in DNA: TGTGCCATCAGTACAGGGGTGTGGAATTCACCCCTCCACTTT.

The V gene is TRBV9, the J gene TRBJ2-1, with 8 bases matching TRBD1. V lost 3 bases, J lost 7 bases, and 18 bases stayed unmatched. The CDR3 is made up of 18 amino acids. CDR1 and CDR2 (germline): SGDLS, YYNGEE. The CDR3 nucleotides are TGTGCCAGCAGCGATCCTTTAGCGATCAGGGGGCGCATAAATGAGCAGTTCTTC. Its protein product is CASSDPLAIRGRINEQFF.

The V gene is TRBV27, the J gene TRBJ2-1, with 12 bases matching TRBD2. CDR3 length: 19 residues. Losses at the gene ends were 5 bases for V and 6 bases for J; bases not matched to a gene: 17. The germline V gene encodes CDR1 MNHEY and CDR2 SMNVEV (reference sequence). CDR3 bases: TGTGCCAGCAGTGTGGGACGGGAACTAGCGGGAGGACCCCTCAATGAGCAGTTCTTC. This encodes CASSVGRELAGGPLNEQFF.

This chain uses TRBV7-9 with TRBJ1-2; the match to TRBD1 covers 9 bases. The CDR3 spans 13 residues. The germline gives CDR1 SEHNR, CDR2 FQNEAQ (reference sequence). J lost 2 bases, V lost 5 bases, and 0 bases had no gene match. CDR3 region: CASSGTGNYGYTF. The CDR3 DNA follows: TGTGCCAGCAGCGGGACAGGGAACTATGGCTACACCTTC.

The gene calls are TRBV5-6 and TRBJ2-5; weak D call: TRBD1 (6 bases). The CDR3 runs 14 residues. Trimming left V 0 bases short and J 6 bases short, with 12 bases between. The germline gives CDR1 SGHDT, CDR2 YYEEEE. The CDR3 bases are TGTGCCAGCAGCTTGGCCTGGGGGCGGCAGACCCAGTACTTC. It translates to CASSLAWGRQTQYF.

The CDR3 here is CASSHTNPGYEQYF. The CDR3, as DNA: TGCGCCAGCAGCCACACAAATCCGGGCTACGAGCAGTACTTC. The V call is TRBV4-1, the J call TRBJ2-7; unclear D gene. The germline V and J ends were trimmed by 3 bases and 3 bases, with 12 bases remaining between them. In germline, CDR1 is MGHRA, CDR2 YSYEKL. CDR3 size: 14 residues.

This clone was counted once. J is TRBJ1-2 and V is TRBV19, with 8 positions matching TRBD1. The V gene's germline CDR1 is LNHDA and CDR2 SQIVND (reference sequence). Trimming removed 7 bases from V and 1 base from J; junction bases left unmatched: 17. The CDR3 consists of 18 residues. The CDR3 sequence: CASMSLIRGPTLNYGYTF. The CDR3 DNA reads TGTGCCAGTATGTCCCTCATCAGGGGGCCTACCCTTAACTATGGCTACACCTTC.

V and J are TRBV7-9 and TRBJ2-1; 10 bases align to TRBD2. Germline V lookup: CDR1 SEHNR, CDR2 FQNEAQ (reference sequence). The CDR3 loop spans 15 amino acids. The trim removed 4 bases at V and 5 bases at J, leaving 5 bases unmatched. In nucleotides, the CDR3 is TGTGCCAGCAGCTCCGGACTAGCGGCAGACAATGAGCAGTTCTTC. It yields the protein CASSSGLAADNEQFF.

The chain is built from TRBV15 and TRBJ2-3, with D possibly being TRBD1 (6 bases). V shed 2 bases and J shed 4 bases, with 22 bases lying between them. CDR3 size: 18 residues. Per germline, CDR1 LNHNV and CDR2 YYDKDF (reference sequence). The chain's CDR3 is CATSRLPEYRGGSDTQYF. DNA for the CDR3: TGTGCCACCAGCAGACTTCCGGAATACCGAGGGGGTTCAGATACGCAGTATTTT.

The V gene is TRBV9, the J gene TRBJ2-2, with D unclear. This CDR3 region has 14 residues. V dropped 0 bases and J dropped 7 bases, with 10 bases sitting between them. Germline lookup yields CDR1 SGDLS and CDR2 YYNGEE. As DNA, the CDR3 is TGTGCCAGCAGCGTAGGGGGTATTGGCGGGGAGCTGTTTTTT. This translates into CASSVGGIGGELFF.

The chain is built from TRBV7-6 and TRBJ2-7, with 7 nucleotides matching TRBD1. V lost 5 bases to trimming and J lost 4 bases; unmatched junction nucleotides: 11. CDR1 and CDR2 (germline): SGHVS, FNYEAQ. CDR3 length: 15 amino acids. The CDR3 loop reads CASSRQGRSGYEQYF. The CDR3 nucleotides read TGTGCCAGCAGCCGACAGGGACGATCGGGTTACGAGCAGTACTTC.

This rearrangement joins TRBV7-6 to TRBJ2-1, with a weak D call TRBD1 (5 bases). Trimming cost V 4 bases and J 0 bases, with 7 bases left between them. The length of the CDR3 is 14 residues. Germline V CDR1 and CDR2: SGHVS, FNYEAQ. The CDR3 here is CASSYDSSYNEQFF. The CDR3 DNA reads as TGTGCCAGCAGCTACGACAGCTCCTACAATGAGCAGTTCTTC.

Note on this clone: This sample also contains other DNA sequences that code for the same CDR3. The chain uses TRBV9 and TRBJ2-7; 9 bases line up with TRBD1. CDR1 is SGDLS and CDR2 is YYNGEE in the germline V gene. J was trimmed by 4 bases and V by 4 bases; bases with no gene match: 9. The CDR3 contains 15 residues. CDR3 sequence reads: CASSPSGTGLYEQYF. The CDR3 bases are TGTGCCAGCAGCCCTTCCGGGACAGGGTTGTACGAGCAGTACTTC.

The table lists this clone with a few counts. This chain connects TRBV11-2 to TRBJ2-7, with 8 bases fitting TRBD2. Losses at the gene ends were 4 bases for V and 3 bases for J; bases not matched to a gene: 2. CDR1 and CDR2 from the germline V gene are SGHAT and FQNNGV. This CDR3 spans 13 amino acids. CDR3 region: CASSSGRDYEQYF. In DNA form, the CDR3 reads TGTGCCAGCAGCTCCGGGAGGGACTACGAGCAGTACTTC.

This chain joins TRBV19 and TRBJ1-2, with TRBD1 identical over 8 bases. J gave up 0 bases and V 7 bases, and 13 bases lay outside the gene matches. The CDR3 extends over 17 amino acids. Germline CDR1 reads LNHDA; CDR2 reads SQIVND (reference sequence). The CDR3 loop is CASIPQGVYGSNYGYTF. The CDR3 nucleotides are TGTGCCAGTATCCCACAGGGGGTGTATGGCTCTAACTATGGCTACACCTTC.

The genes are TRBV9 and TRBJ1-2; a weak D match, TRBD1 (6 bases). The length of the CDR3 is 15 residues. The V and J ends lost 4 bases and 5 bases respectively, with 18 bases between them. Looked up from germline, CDR1 is SGDLS and CDR2 is YYNGEE. DNA for the CDR3: TGTGCCAGCAGCCCCCACACGGGGGCAGCTTATGGCTACACCTTC. It codes for CASSPHTGAAYGYTF.

The chain has TRBV7-9 and TRBJ2-7, with 7 bases that match TRBD1. The CDR3 is 15 amino acids. V shed 4 bases, J shed 0 bases, and the junction held 6 bases outside the gene matches. Germline CDR1 SEHNR, CDR2 FQNEAQ (reference sequence). CDR3 region: CASSSTGESSYEQYF. In DNA, the CDR3 is TGTGCCAGCAGCTCCACAGGGGAAAGCTCCTACGAGCAGTACTTC.

Concerning this clone: Other DNA sequences in this specimen translate into the identical CDR3. The gene calls are TRBV4-1 and TRBJ1-2, with D unresolved. CDR3 length equals 14 residues. CDR1 and CDR2 (germline): MGHRA, YSYEKL. V dropped 1 base and J dropped 2 bases, with 8 bases sitting between them. The chain's CDR3 is CASSQGGGNYGYTF. CDR3 sequence (DNA): TGCGCCAGCAGCCAAGGTGGCGGGAACTATGGCTACACCTTC.

J is TRBJ2-5 and V is TRBV5-4; tentatively, D is TRBD1 (6 bases). The ends were cut back, 1 base at V and 2 bases at J, with 15 bases in the middle. Germline assignment: CDR1 SGHNT and CDR2 YYREEE (reference sequence). The CDR3 covers 16 residues. Written as DNA, the CDR3 is TGTGCCAGCAGCTTGAGGCTGGACAGACGTCAAGAGACCCAGTACTTC. Residues: CASSLRLDRRQETQYF.

This chain joins TRBV21-1 and TRBJ2-5; TRBD2 was called by the table and not checked on the DNA. TRBV21-1 is a recognized pseudogene. The CDR3 spans 15 residues. CDR3 in DNA: TGTGCCAGCAGCAAAGATAGCCCTCTCCCAGAGACCCAGTACTTC. This translates into CASSKDSPLPETQYF.

The rearrangement links TRBV27 to TRBJ1-1, with D possibly being TRBD1 (6 bases). The CDR3 extends over 15 amino acids. V lost 5 bases and J lost 1, with 14 bases in between. From germline, CDR1 is MNHEY and CDR2 SMNVEV (reference sequence). CDR3: CASSDRRGRNTEAFF. The CDR3 DNA sequence: TGTGCCAGCAGTGACCGCAGGGGCCGGAACACTGAAGCTTTCTTT.

The chain recombines TRBV11-2 with TRBJ2-3, with a weak D call TRBD2 (6 bases). V was shortened by 1 base and J by 1 base, with 18 bases between the two germline ends. CDR3 length: 18 residues. From germline, CDR1 is SGHAT and CDR2 FQNNGV. CDR3 DNA sequence: TGTGCCAGCAGCTTAGTTCCACTAGCTGCGGAAGGCACAGATACGCAGTATTTT. This encodes CASSLVPLAAEGTDTQYF.

The rearrangement links TRBV6-6 to TRBJ2-7, with 10 bases aligning to TRBD1. CDR3 size: 14 residues. Germline V gene sequence: CDR1 MNHNY, CDR2 SVGAGI (reference sequence). V lost 4 bases, J lost 6 bases, and 6 bases stayed unmatched. The CDR3 nucleotides read TGTGCCAGCAGTTCCGGGACAGGGGCGTCCGAGCAGTACTTC. This sequence encodes CASSSGTGASEQYF.

The rearrangement joins TRBV19 to TRBJ2-2; no clear D gene. Trimming removed 7 bases from V and 2 bases from J, with 5 bases in between. CDR1 and CDR2 (germline): LNHDA, SQIVND (reference sequence). The CDR3 runs 12 residues. In DNA, the CDR3 is TGTGCCAGTAACATTAACACCGGGGAGCTGTTTTTT. Its translation is CASNINTGELFF.